This TCR beta chain was recorded in a study of blood T cell repertoires in COVID-19. Original data processing: From reference gene primer amplification, estimates of nucleated cell counts were derived. Libraries were prepared by immunoSEQ multiplex PCR; TCRdb keeps only in-frame clonotypes and omits some of them. V, J and clone size are taken as reported in that table, and D and trimming were inferred from the DNA itself. The sample carries some 170,000 clones, roughly four fifths recorded once. Trimming removed 7 bases from V and 5 bases from J; junction bases left unmatched: 6. Germline V lookup: CDR1 MNHEY, CDR2 SVGAGI. The CDR3 sequence is 14 residues long.

Sequenced sample: peripheral blood. The gene calls are TRBV6-5 and TRBJ1-5; 9 bases are a match to TRBD1. The TCR sequence derives from a human donor in a cohort sampled during active COVID-19. CDR3 region: CASNPGQGHQPQHF. The CDR3 bases are TGTGCCAGCAACCCGGGACAGGGCCATCAGCCCCAGCATTTT.